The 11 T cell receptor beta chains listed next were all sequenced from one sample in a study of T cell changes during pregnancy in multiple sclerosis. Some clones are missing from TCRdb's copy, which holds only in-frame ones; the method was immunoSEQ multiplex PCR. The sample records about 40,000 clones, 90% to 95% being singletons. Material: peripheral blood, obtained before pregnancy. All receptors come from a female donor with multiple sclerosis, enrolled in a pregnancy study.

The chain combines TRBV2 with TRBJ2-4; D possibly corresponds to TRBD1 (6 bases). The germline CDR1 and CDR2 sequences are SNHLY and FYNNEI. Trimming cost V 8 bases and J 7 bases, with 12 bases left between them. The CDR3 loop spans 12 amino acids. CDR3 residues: CASGLTGNIQYF. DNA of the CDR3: TGTGCCAGCGGTCTTACAGGGAACATTCAGTACTTC.

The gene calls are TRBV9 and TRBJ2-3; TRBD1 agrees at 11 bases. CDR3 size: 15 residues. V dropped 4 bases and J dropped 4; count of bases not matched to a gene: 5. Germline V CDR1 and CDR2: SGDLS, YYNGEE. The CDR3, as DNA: TGTGCCAGCAGCTTTGCGGACAGGGGGCCAGATACGCAGTATTTT. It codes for CASSFADRGPDTQYF.

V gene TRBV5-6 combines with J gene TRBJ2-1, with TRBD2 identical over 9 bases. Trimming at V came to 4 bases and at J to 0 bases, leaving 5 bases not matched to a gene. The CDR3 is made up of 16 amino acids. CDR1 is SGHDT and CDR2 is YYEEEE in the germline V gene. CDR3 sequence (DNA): TGTGCCAGCAGCCTCGGCGGGAGGGCCTCCTACAATGAGCAGTTCTTC. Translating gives CASSLGGRASYNEQFF. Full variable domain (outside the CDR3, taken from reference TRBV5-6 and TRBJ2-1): DAGVTQSPTHLIKTRGQQVTLRCSPKSGHDTVSWYQQALGQGPQFIFQYYEEEERQRGNFPDRFSGHQFPNYSSELNVNALLLGDSALYLCASSLGGRASYNEQFFGPGTRLTVL.

The CDR3 reads CASTSSSPLGYTF. CDR3 DNA: TGTGCCAGCACTTCATCGAGCCCCTTGGGCTACACCTTC. The chain joins TRBV7-9 to TRBJ1-2, with D unclear. V was cut by 7 bases and J by 8 bases, with 17 bases left in between. Germline CDR1 SEHNR, CDR2 FQNEAQ (reference sequence). The CDR3 spans 13 residues. Full variable domain (remainder filled in from reference TRBV7-9 and TRBJ1-2): DTGVSQNPRHKITKRGQNVTFRCDPISEHNRLYWYRQTLGQGPEFLTYFQNEAQLEKSRLLSDRFSAERPKGSFSTLEIQRTEQGDSAMYLCASTSSSPLGYTFGSGTRLTVV.

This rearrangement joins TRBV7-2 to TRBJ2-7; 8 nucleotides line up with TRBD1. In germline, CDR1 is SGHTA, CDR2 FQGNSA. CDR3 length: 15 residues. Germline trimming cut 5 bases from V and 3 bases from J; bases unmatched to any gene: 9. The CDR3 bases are TGTGCCAGCAGCCTTAGGGCGGGACAGGACTACGAGCAGTACTTC. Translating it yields CASSLRAGQDYEQYF. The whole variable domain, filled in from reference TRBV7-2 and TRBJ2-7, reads GAGVSQSPSNKVTEKGKDVELRCDPISGHTALYWYRQSLGQGLEFLIYFQGNSAPDKSGLPSDRFSAERTGGSVSTLTIQRTQQEDSAVYLCASSLRAGQDYEQYFGPGTRLTVT.

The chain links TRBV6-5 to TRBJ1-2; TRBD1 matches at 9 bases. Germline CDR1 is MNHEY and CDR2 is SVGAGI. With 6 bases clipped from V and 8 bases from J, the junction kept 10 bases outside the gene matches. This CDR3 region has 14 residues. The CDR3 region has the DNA TGTGCCAGCAGAGGGGACAGGGCTTCTAGCGGCTACACCTTC. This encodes CASRGDRASSGYTF.

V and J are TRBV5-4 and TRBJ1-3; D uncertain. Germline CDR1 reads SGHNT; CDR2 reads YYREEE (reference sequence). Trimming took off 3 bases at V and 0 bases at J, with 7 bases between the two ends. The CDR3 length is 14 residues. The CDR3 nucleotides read TGTGCCAGCAGCTCAGGAGGCTCTGGAAACACCATATATTTT. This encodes CASSSGGSGNTIYF.

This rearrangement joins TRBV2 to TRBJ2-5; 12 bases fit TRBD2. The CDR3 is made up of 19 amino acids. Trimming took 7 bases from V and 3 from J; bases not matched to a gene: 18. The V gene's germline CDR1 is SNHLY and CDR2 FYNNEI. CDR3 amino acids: CASIKRRLAGGRVKETQYF. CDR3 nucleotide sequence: TGTGCCAGCATTAAGAGAAGGCTAGCGGGAGGGCGGGTCAAAGAGACCCAGTACTTC.

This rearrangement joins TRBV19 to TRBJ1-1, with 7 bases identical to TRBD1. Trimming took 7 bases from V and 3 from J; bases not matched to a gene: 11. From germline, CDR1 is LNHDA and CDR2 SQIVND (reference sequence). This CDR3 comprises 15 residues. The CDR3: CASTDNKQGDTEAFF. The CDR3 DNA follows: TGTGCCAGTACCGATAATAAGCAGGGGGACACTGAAGCTTTCTTT. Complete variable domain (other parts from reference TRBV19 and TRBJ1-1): DGGITQSPKYLFRKEGQNVTLSCEQNLNHDAMYWYRQDPGQGLRLIYYSQIVNDFQKGDIAEGYSVSREKKESFPLTVTSAQKNPTAFYLCASTDNKQGDTEAFFGQGTRLTVV.

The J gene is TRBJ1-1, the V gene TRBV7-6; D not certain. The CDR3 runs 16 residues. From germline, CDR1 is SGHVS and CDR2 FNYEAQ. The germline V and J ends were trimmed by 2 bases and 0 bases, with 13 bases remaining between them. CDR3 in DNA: TGTGCCAGCAGCTTATTGCTTCACAGCCTGAACACTGAAGCTTTCTTT. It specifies CASSLLLHSLNTEAFF. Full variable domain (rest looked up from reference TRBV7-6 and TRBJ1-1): GAGVSQSPRYKVTKRGQDVALRCDPISGHVSLYWYRQALGQGPEFLTYFNYEAQQDKSGLPNDRFSAERPEGSISTLTIQRTEQRDSAMYRCASSLLLHSLNTEAFFGQGTRLTVV.

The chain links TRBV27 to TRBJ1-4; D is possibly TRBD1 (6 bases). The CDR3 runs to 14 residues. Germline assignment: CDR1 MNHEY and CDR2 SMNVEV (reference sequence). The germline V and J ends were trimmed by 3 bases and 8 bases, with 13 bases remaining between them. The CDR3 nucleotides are TGTGCCAGCAGTTTCTTGTGGGGGGGCGAAAAACTGTTTTTT. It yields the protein CASSFLWGGEKLFF.